Listed below are T cell receptor beta chains from one sample, sequenced in a study of blood T cell repertoires in COVID-19. Sequenced by immunoSEQ multiplex PCR; TCRdb stores in-frame clones only, minus some. In the table there are roughly 86,000 clones, under 85% of which are singletons. Sequencing input: peripheral blood. All receptors come from a woman in her 70s with acute or convalescent COVID-19. CDR3s include the opening cysteine and the closing phenylalanine or tryptophan. The order of the fields is D gene, J gene, clone size, V gene, CDR3 protein, CDR3 DNA. A D gene is named only where the DNA matches it firmly. Where a row states a size, it is once, few, many or the class of an expanded clone; other rows omit it.

. TRBJ1-1 . TRBV11-3 CASSSDRGTEAFF TGTGCCAGCAGCTCCGATCGGGGCACTGAAGCTTTCTTT
. TRBJ1-1 . TRBV7-9 CASGPLGTEAFF TGTGCCAGCGGGCCCCTGGGTACTGAAGCTTTCTTT
TRBD1 TRBJ2-2 . TRBV7-9 CAINSKPTGVNTGELFF TGTGCCATCAACTCAAAGCCGACAGGGGTGAACACCGGGGAGCTGTTTTTT
TRBD1 TRBJ1-2 . TRBV28 CASSRTGVNYGYTF TGTGCCAGCAGCCGGACAGGGGTTAACTATGGCTACACCTTC
. TRBJ1-2 . TRBV10-3 CAISRDSLYGYTF TGTGCCATCAGTAGAGACAGTTTGTATGGCTACACCTTC
TRBD1 TRBJ1-2 . TRBV6-4 CASSSPGQGGYGYTF TGTGCCAGCAGTAGCCCGGGACAGGGTGGCTATGGCTACACCTTC
TRBD1 TRBJ1-1 . TRBV29-1 CSGYRGNTEAFF TGCAGCGGTTACAGGGGAAATACTGAAGCTTTCTTT
. TRBJ1-3 . TRBV30 CAWSVPGIGNTIYF TGTGCCTGGAGTGTTCCAGGGATTGGAAACACCATATATTTT
. TRBJ2-1 . TRBV3-1/TRBV3-2 CASSQAEEQFF TGTGCCAGCAGCCAAGCGGAGGAGCAGTTCTTC
. TRBJ1-1 . TRBV30 CAWSGLGDTEAFF TGTGCCTGGAGTGGGTTAGGAGACACTGAAGCTTTCTTT
. TRBJ2-5 . TRBV7-2 CASSLARRIQETQYF TGTGCCAGCAGCTTAGCGAGGAGAATCCAAGAGACCCAGTACTTC
. TRBJ1-5 once TRBV27 CASSPQGSQPQHF TGTGCCAGCAGTCCACAGGGCAGTCAGCCCCAGCATTTT
TRBD2 TRBJ2-3 . TRBV18 CASSPPNSGGPSTDTQYF TGTGCCAGCTCACCCCCTAATAGCGGGGGCCCTAGCACAGATACGCAGTATTTT
. TRBJ2-3 . TRBV24-1 CATSGGVTDTQYF TGTGCCACCAGTGGTGGAGTAACAGATACGCAGTATTTT
. TRBJ2-7 once TRBV18 CASSPVSHEQYF TGTGCCAGCTCACCTGTGAGTCACGAGCAGTACTTC
TRBD2 TRBJ2-5 . TRBV10-3 CAISESRVSGVAPETQYF TGTGCCATCAGTGAGTCGCGGGTTAGCGGGGTGGCGCCGGAGACCCAGTACTTC
TRBD1 TRBJ1-4 . TRBV5-6 CASSSADRGREKLFF TGTGCCAGCAGCTCCGCAGACAGGGGACGTGAAAAACTGTTTTTT
TRBD2 TRBJ2-7 few TRBV19 CASSMKAGGPGSYEQYF TGTGCCAGTAGTATGAAAGCGGGGGGGCCTGGCTCCTACGAGCAGTACTTC
. TRBJ2-7 . TRBV25-1 CASSEYGGSYEQYF TGTGCCAGCAGTGAATACGGGGGATCCTACGAGCAGTACTTC
TRBD1 TRBJ1-2 . TRBV10-3 CAIRGAQGQASYGYTF TGTGCCATCAGGGGGGCCCAAGGACAGGCTTCCTATGGCTACACCTTC
. TRBJ2-1 . TRBV5-1 CASSLSYNEQFF TGCGCCAGCAGTCTTAGCTACAATGAGCAGTTCTTC
TRBD2 TRBJ2-1 . TRBV7-2 CASSLGLAGRQFF TGTGCCAGCAGCTTAGGGCTAGCGGGTCGGCAGTTCTTC
. TRBJ1-2 . TRBV12-3/TRBV12-4 CASSSGEEGGYTF TGTGCCAGCAGTTCGGGGGAAGAAGGCGGCTACACCTTC
TRBD2 TRBJ2-2 . TRBV19 CASSGLAANTGELFF TGTGCCAGTAGTGGACTAGCAGCGAACACCGGGGAGCTGTTTTTT
. TRBJ2-7 once TRBV6-6 CASTWSTGIDEQYF TGTGCCAGCACTTGGTCTACAGGTATCGATGAGCAGTACTTC
. TRBJ1-4 once TRBV19 CASRKGATATNEKLFF TGTGCCAGTAGGAAAGGGGCCACTGCAACTAATGAAAAACTGTTTTTT
. TRBJ2-7 few TRBV29-1 CSVEGRGFYEQYF TGCAGCGTTGAAGGCCGGGGTTTTTACGAGCAGTACTTC
TRBD2 TRBJ2-2 . TRBV29-1 CSVGGGGGAPGELFF TGCAGCGTTGGAGGTGGCGGGGGGGCCCCCGGGGAGCTGTTTTTT
TRBD2 TRBJ2-3 . TRBV11-2 CASSSSSSSGGTDTQYF TGTGCCAGCAGCTCCTCCAGTTCAAGCGGGGGTACAGATACGCAGTATTTT
. TRBJ2-1 . TRBV2 CASSGGIGYNEQFF TGTGCCAGCAGTGGGGGCATAGGTTACAATGAGCAGTTCTTC
. TRBJ1-1 . TRBV9 CASSVVPDSTEAFF TGTGCCAGCAGCGTAGTCCCGGACAGCACTGAAGCTTTCTTT
TRBD1 TRBJ2-1 . TRBV5-1 CASSYDRASYNEQFF TGCGCCAGCAGCTACGACAGGGCCTCCTACAATGAGCAGTTCTTC
TRBD1 TRBJ2-2 . TRBV2 CARSGGTNTGELFF TGTGCCAGATCAGGGGGAACGAACACCGGGGAGCTGTTTTTT
. TRBJ1-5 . TRBV28 CAILPRVFNQPQHF TGTGCCATCCTCCCCAGGGTTTTCAATCAGCCCCAGCATTTT
. TRBJ2-1 . TRBV30 CAWSVWSGGLGNEQFF TGTGCCTGGAGTGTTTGGTCCGGGGGTCTCGGGAATGAGCAGTTCTTC
. TRBJ1-1 . TRBV7-6 CASRIQGGDTEAFF TGTGCCAGCCGAATTCAGGGAGGGGACACTGAAGCTTTCTTT
. TRBJ2-1 . TRBV6-2/TRBV6-3 CASSYGLPAYNEQFF TGTGCCAGCAGTTACGGGCTTCCCGCCTACAATGAGCAGTTCTTC
. TRBJ2-5 . TRBV18 CASSPFRGQETQYF TGTGCCAGCTCACCGTTTAGGGGTCAAGAGACCCAGTACTTC
. TRBJ1-4 . TRBV15 CATSRGANEKLFF TGTGCCACCAGCAGGGGGGCCAATGAAAAACTGTTTTTT
TRBD1 TRBJ2-5 . TRBV29-1 CSVSGTGVLQETQYF TGCAGCGTCTCCGGGACAGGGGTTCTACAAGAGACCCAGTACTTC
TRBD1 TRBJ1-1 . TRBV18 CASSPQTGVFAEAFF TGTGCCAGCTCACCGCAGACAGGGGTTTTTGCTGAAGCTTTCTTT
TRBD1 TRBJ2-7 . TRBV7-9 CASSSDRGGYEQYF TGTGCCAGCAGCTCGGACAGGGGCGGTTACGAGCAGTACTTC
. TRBJ2-7 . TRBV2 CASRTYEQYF TGTGCCAGTAGAACCTACGAGCAGTACTTC
. TRBJ1-2 . TRBV19 CASTSAGGLGAGGYTF TGTGCCAGTACCTCGGCCGGGGGACTTGGGGCCGGTGGCTACACCTTC
. TRBJ1-2 . TRBV5-6 CASSFQGGYGYTF TGTGCCAGCAGCTTCCAGGGAGGGTATGGCTACACCTTC
. TRBJ1-2 . TRBV10-2 CASSEFRGGYTF TGCGCCAGCAGTGAGTTCAGGGGAGGCTACACCTTC
. TRBJ2-7 . TRBV19 CATRGQHHSYEQYF TGTGCCACCCGAGGACAGCACCACTCCTACGAGCAGTACTTC
TRBD2 TRBJ2-1 . TRBV19 CASKDRGGLNEQFF TGTGCCAGTAAAGACCGGGGGGGCTTGAATGAGCAGTTCTTC
TRBD1 TRBJ1-1 . TRBV5-4 CASSWRQGAGDTEAFF TGTGCCAGCAGCTGGAGACAGGGGGCAGGGGACACTGAAGCTTTCTTT
. TRBJ1-2 . TRBV20-1 CSASTRNRNLNYGYTF TGCAGTGCTAGTACCCGGAACAGAAATCTCAACTATGGCTACACCTTC
. TRBJ2-1 . TRBV4-1 CASSRWVGGAGNEQFF TGCGCCAGCAGCCGATGGGTAGGGGGGGCCGGCAATGAGCAGTTCTTC
TRBD2 TRBJ2-3 . TRBV4-2 CASSQVSSGGTSTDTQYF TGTGCCAGCAGCCAAGTATCCAGCGGGGGAACTAGCACAGATACGCAGTATTTT
. TRBJ2-2 . TRBV9 CASSVGGLRELFF TGTGCCAGCAGCGTGGGCGGGCTTAGGGAGCTGTTTTTT
. TRBJ1-2 . TRBV9 CASSGTEANYGYTF TGTGCCAGCAGCGGGACAGAAGCTAACTATGGCTACACCTTC
TRBD1 TRBJ1-4 . TRBV2 CASRLGTANEKLFF TGTGCCAGCAGGCTCGGGACAGCAAATGAAAAACTGTTTTTT
. TRBJ1-4 . TRBV4-1 CASSQDLSRGAKLFF TGCGCCAGCAGCCAAGATCTTTCTCGGGGAGCAAAACTGTTTTTT
TRBD1 TRBJ1-5 . TRBV10-2 CASTTGGFYQPQHF TGCGCCAGCACAACAGGGGGCTTTTATCAGCCCCAGCATTTT